This T cell receptor beta chain was observed in a study of blood T cell repertoires in COVID-19. About the study: Acute and convalescent COVID-19 samples came from the United States, Italy and Spain. The cDNA or gDNA used as material had been derived from T cells, B-cell-depleted T cells, or PBMCs.

V dropped 1 base and J dropped 6; count of bases not matched to a gene: 5. In germline, CDR1 is MGHRA, CDR2 YSYEKL. The CDR3 spans 14 residues. Per the original methods: Amplified reference gene primers provided the basis for estimating nucleated cell counts. Here immunoSEQ multiplex PCR was the method, and the copy in TCRdb shows in-frame clones only, minus some. The V and J calls and clone size were taken over from that table, and D and trimming were inferred from the DNA. The sample records about 370,000 clones, around 89% being singletons. Patients in Seattle were enrolled during active infection, then followed longitudinally.

The genes are TRBV4-1 and TRBJ1-2; 7 positions match TRBD1. Sequences were obtained from peripheral blood. This TCR came from a woman younger than 45 with COVID-19, enrolled during active disease. The CDR3 nucleotides read TGCGCCAGCAGCCAAGTAACAGGGGCCCATGGCTACACCTTC. Translated: CASSQVTGAHGYTF.